A selection of T cell receptor beta chains follows, all from one sample in a study of beta chain features in type 1 diabetes. The table came from immunoSEQ multiplex PCR; TCRdb's copy has only in-frame clones and leaves some out. Of about 710,000 clones in the sample, 11% to 15% were seen once. What was sequenced was naive CD4+ T cells from blood. The receptors were gathered from a man aged 18 to 29 with type 1 diabetes. Both conserved end residues are part of each CDR3. The D gene is left open where the match is weak. Part of the rows lack a size; the others show once, few, many or a class for expanded clones.

NA,TRBJ2-6,TRBV7-9,NA,CASSLGPSGANVLTF,TGTGCCAGCAGCTTAGGACCCTCTGGGGCCAACGTCCTGACTTTC
NA,TRBJ1-1,TRBV4-1,NA,CASSRSGSLDTEAFF,TGCGCCAGCAGCCGAAGTGGATCCCTCGACACTGAAGCTTTCTTT
NA,TRBJ1-1,TRBV9,few,CASSVAHRPNTEAFF,TGTGCCAGCAGCGTAGCTCACAGACCGAACACTGAAGCTTTCTTT
NA,TRBJ1-3,TRBV7-9,NA,CASSLAGGNTIYF,TGTGCCAGCAGCTTAGCGGGTGGAAACACCATATATTTT
NA,TRBJ2-3,TRBV6-5,NA,CASSLTESTDTQYF,TGTGCCAGCAGCCTGACAGAGAGCACAGATACGCAGTATTTT
NA,TRBJ2-7,TRBV28,few,CASSFSWRDRSYEQYF,TGTGCCAGCAGTTTCTCCTGGCGGGACAGATCCTACGAGCAGTACTTC
NA,TRBJ1-2,TRBV7-8,once,CASSLGGRYGYTF,TGTGCCAGCAGCTTAGGGGGGCGTTATGGCTACACCTTC
TRBD2,TRBJ2-1,TRBV25-1,NA,CASSGLTSGHNEQFF,TGTGCCAGCAGTGGCCTTACTAGCGGCCACAACGAGCAGTTCTTC
NA,TRBJ2-7,TRBV6-5,NA,CASSYSRVGVAYEQYF,TGTGCCAGCAGTTACTCGAGGGTAGGGGTGGCCTACGAGCAGTACTTC
NA,TRBJ2-7,TRBV30,few,CAWSGGPVVHEQYF,TGTGCCTGGAGTGGGGGGCCGGTGGTCCACGAGCAGTACTTC
TRBD2,TRBJ2-1,TRBV15,NA,CATSRAGTSVDGEQFF,TGTGCCACCAGCAGAGCCGGGACTAGCGTTGATGGTGAGCAGTTCTTC
NA,TRBJ1-6,TRBV7-2,few,CASSTPRGGSYNSPLHF,TGTGCCAGCAGCACACCCAGGGGAGGCTCCTATAATTCACCCCTCCACTTT
NA,TRBJ2-6,TRBV19,NA,CASSLALPGANVLTF,TGTGCCAGTAGCCTAGCGCTCCCTGGGGCCAACGTCCTGACTTTC
TRBD1,TRBJ2-1,TRBV6-1,few,CASSLQGITLREQFF,TGTGCCAGCAGTTTACAGGGGATTACCCTACGTGAGCAGTTCTTC
TRBD2,TRBJ2-1,TRBV6-1,few,CASSEQGLAADIPFF,TGTGCCAGCAGTGAACAGGGACTAGCGGCCGACATTCCGTTCTTC
NA,TRBJ2-7,TRBV2,few,CASSESSKQYF,TGTGCCAGCAGTGAGAGTTCGAAGCAGTACTTC
NA,TRBJ1-1,TRBV5-4,few,CASSLAPGTEAFF,TGTGCCAGCAGCTTGGCCCCCGGGACTGAAGCTTTCTTT
TRBD1,TRBJ1-1,TRBV25-1,NA,CASFGTGGTEAFF,TGTGCCAGCTTTGGGACAGGGGGCACTGAAGCTTTCTTT
TRBD1,TRBJ2-3,TRBV5-1,few,CASGDRGTDTQYF,TGCGCCAGCGGAGACAGGGGCACAGATACGCAGTATTTT
NA,TRBJ1-1,TRBV5-1,NA,CASSLQEPNTEAFF,TGCGCCAGCAGCTTGCAGGAGCCGAACACTGAAGCTTTCTTT
NA,TRBJ1-2,TRBV4-2,NA,CASSQNPDSGGYGYTF,TGTGCCAGCAGCCAGAATCCGGACAGTGGGGGTTATGGCTACACCTTC
NA,TRBJ2-7,TRBV5-4,few,CASSLAGTTSYEQYF,TGTGCCAGCAGCTTGGCCGGGACAACCTCCTACGAGCAGTACTTC
TRBD1,TRBJ2-7,TRBV19,NA,CASSTPRTGGYEQYF,TGTGCCAGTAGTACCCCTCGGACAGGAGGCTACGAGCAGTACTTC
NA,TRBJ2-7,TRBV27,NA,CASSLPGLPYEQYF,TGTGCCAGCAGTTTACCGGGCCTACCCTACGAGCAGTACTTC
TRBD1,TRBJ1-2,TRBV29-1,NA,CSVRTGDYGYTF,TGCAGCGTTAGGACAGGGGACTATGGCTACACCTTC
TRBD1,TRBJ1-5,TRBV9,few,CASPRRQGVNQPQHF,TGTGCCAGCCCTCGGAGACAGGGTGTCAATCAGCCCCAGCATTTT
NA,TRBJ2-5,TRBV6-5,few,CASSPRWETQYF,TGTGCCAGCAGCCCTCGTTGGGAGACCCAGTACTTC
NA,TRBJ2-7,TRBV7-2,NA,CASSLGAASGEQYF,TGTGCCAGCAGCTTAGGGGCCGCTAGTGGCGAGCAGTACTTC
TRBD2,TRBJ2-4,TRBV6-5,few,CASSPGLASSIQYF,TGTGCCAGCAGTCCGGGACTAGCGAGTAGCATTCAGTACTTC
NA,TRBJ2-5,TRBV7-2,few,CASSRPGRKQETQYF,TGTGCCAGCAGCCGCCCTGGACGGAAGCAAGAGACCCAGTACTTC
TRBD2,TRBJ2-3,TRBV5-1,NA,CASSPGLAMSTDTQYF,TGCGCCAGCAGCCCCGGACTAGCGATGAGCACAGATACGCAGTATTTT
NA,TRBJ2-2,TRBV7-2,few,CASSLRYTGELFF,TGTGCCAGCAGCTTGAGATACACCGGGGAGCTGTTTTTT
TRBD2,TRBJ2-1,TRBV7-2,few,CASSRAGAGVNNEQFF,TGTGCCAGCAGCCGCGCTGGGGCGGGGGTGAACAATGAGCAGTTCTTC
NA,TRBJ1-1,TRBV7-2,NA,CASSPGLMNTEAFF,TGTGCCAGCAGCCCGGGACTGATGAACACTGAAGCTTTCTTT
TRBD2,TRBJ2-5,TRBV4-3,NA,CASSLKTGLAGSRGETQYF,TGCGCCAGCAGCCTAAAGACAGGACTAGCGGGATCCCGGGGAGAGACCCAGTACTTC
NA,TRBJ2-1,TRBV6-6,NA,CASSLQGREQFF,TGTGCCAGCAGTTTACAGGGAAGGGAGCAGTTCTTC
NA,TRBJ2-5,TRBV7-2,NA,CASSFRPRETQYF,TGTGCCAGCAGCTTCCGGCCTAGAGAGACCCAGTACTTC
NA,TRBJ1-5,TRBV29-1,NA,CSVGQINQPQHF,TGCAGCGTCGGACAGATCAATCAGCCCCAGCATTTT
NA,TRBJ2-1,TRBV18,few,CASSPGEGNEQFF,TGTGCCAGCTCACCGGGCGAGGGGAATGAGCAGTTCTTC
NA,TRBJ1-6,TRBV7-2,few,CASSLAGIPNSPLHF,TGTGCCAGCAGCCTGGCCGGGATACCTAATTCACCCCTCCACTTT
NA,TRBJ2-2,TRBV9,NA,CASSVVGHSSTGELFF,TGTGCCAGCAGCGTAGTTGGTCATTCCTCCACCGGGGAGCTGTTTTTT